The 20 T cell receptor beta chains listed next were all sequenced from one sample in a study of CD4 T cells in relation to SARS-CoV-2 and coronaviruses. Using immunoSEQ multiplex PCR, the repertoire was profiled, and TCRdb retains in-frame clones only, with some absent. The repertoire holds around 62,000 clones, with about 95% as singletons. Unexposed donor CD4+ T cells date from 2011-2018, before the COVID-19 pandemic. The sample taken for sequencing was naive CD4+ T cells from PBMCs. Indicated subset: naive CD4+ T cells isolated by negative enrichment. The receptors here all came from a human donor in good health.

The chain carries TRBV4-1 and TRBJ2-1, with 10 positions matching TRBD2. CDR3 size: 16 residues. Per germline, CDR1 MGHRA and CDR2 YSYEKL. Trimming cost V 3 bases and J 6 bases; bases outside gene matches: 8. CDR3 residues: CASSQILLAGVNEQFF. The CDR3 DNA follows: TGCGCCAGCAGCCAGATCCTCCTAGCGGGAGTCAATGAGCAGTTCTTC.

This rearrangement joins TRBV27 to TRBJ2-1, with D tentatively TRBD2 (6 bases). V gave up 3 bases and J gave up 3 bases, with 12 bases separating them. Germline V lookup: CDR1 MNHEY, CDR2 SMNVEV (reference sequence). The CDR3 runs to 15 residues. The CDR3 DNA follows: TGTGCCAGCAGTTTTCGTGCGGGAAACTACAATGAGCAGTTCTTC. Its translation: CASSFRAGNYNEQFF.

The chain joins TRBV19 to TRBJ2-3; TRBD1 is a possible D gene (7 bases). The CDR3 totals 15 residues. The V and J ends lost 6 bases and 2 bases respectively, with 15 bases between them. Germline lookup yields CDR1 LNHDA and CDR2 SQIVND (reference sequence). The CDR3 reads CASSLEGAITDTQYF. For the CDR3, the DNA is TGTGCCAGTAGCCTGGAGGGGGCGATCACAGATACGCAGTATTTT.

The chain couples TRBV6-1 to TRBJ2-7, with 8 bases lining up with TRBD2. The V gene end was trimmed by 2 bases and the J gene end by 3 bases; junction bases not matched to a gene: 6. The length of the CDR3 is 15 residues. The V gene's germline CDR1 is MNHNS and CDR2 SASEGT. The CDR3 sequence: CASSEISGRVYEQYF. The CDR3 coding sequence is TGTGCCAGCAGTGAAATCAGCGGGAGAGTCTACGAGCAGTACTTC.

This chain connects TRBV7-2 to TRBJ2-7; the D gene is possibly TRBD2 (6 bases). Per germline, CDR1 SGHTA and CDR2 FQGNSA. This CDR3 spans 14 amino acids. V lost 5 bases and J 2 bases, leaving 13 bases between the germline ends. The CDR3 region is CASSQTRDTYEQYF. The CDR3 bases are TGTGCCAGCAGCCAGACTAGAGACACCTACGAGCAGTACTTC.

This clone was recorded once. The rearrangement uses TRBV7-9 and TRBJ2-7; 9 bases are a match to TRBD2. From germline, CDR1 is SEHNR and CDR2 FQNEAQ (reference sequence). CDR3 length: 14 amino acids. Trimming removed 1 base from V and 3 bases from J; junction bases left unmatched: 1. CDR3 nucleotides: TGTGCCAGCAGCTTAGGGACTAGCGTCTACGAGCAGTACTTC. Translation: CASSLGTSVYEQYF.

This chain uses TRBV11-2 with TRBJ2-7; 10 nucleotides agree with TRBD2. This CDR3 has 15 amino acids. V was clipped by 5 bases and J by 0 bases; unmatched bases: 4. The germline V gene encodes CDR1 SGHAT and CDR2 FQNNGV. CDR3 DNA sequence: TGTGCCAGCAGCCCACTAGCGGGGAACTCCTACGAGCAGTACTTC. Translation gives CASSPLAGNSYEQYF.

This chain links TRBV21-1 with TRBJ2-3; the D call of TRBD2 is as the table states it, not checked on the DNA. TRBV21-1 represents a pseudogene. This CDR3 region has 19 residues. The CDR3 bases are TGTGCCAGCAGCAATCACTCGCGGTCCTCCCGGCCGGGCACAGATACGCAGTATTTT. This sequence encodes CASSNHSRSSRPGTDTQYF.

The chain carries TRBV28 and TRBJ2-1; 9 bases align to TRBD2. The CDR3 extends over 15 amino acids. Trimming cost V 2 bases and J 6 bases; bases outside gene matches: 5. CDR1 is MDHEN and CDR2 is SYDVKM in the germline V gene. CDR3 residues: CASSLASGTGNEQFF. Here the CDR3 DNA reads TGTGCCAGCAGTTTAGCTAGCGGGACGGGCAATGAGCAGTTCTTC.

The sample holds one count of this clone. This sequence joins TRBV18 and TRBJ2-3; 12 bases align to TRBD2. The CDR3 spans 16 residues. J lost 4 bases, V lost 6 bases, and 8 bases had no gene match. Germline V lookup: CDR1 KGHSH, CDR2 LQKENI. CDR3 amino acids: CASSKQTSGSADTQYF. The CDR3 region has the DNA TGTGCCAGCTCGAAACAGACTAGCGGGAGCGCAGATACGCAGTATTTT.

CDR3 in DNA: TGTGCCACCTTGTCCTATCGAGGGGGCTCCTACGAGCAGTACTTC. Translating it yields CATLSYRGGSYEQYF. V is TRBV27 and J is TRBJ2-7; weak D call: TRBD1 (6 bases). V was clipped by 10 bases and J by 0 bases, with 19 bases between them. The V gene's germline CDR1 is MNHEY and CDR2 SMNVEV (reference sequence). The CDR3 has 15 amino acids.

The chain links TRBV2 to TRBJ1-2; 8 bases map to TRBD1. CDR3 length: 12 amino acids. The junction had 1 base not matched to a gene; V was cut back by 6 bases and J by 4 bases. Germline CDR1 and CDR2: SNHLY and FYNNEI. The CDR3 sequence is CASRDRGYGYTF. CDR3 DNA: TGTGCCAGCAGAGACAGGGGCTATGGCTACACCTTC.

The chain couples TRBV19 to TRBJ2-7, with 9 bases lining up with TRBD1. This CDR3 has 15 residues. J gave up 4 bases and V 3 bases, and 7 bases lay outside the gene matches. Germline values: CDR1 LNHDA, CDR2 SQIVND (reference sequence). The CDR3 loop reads CASSINLGQGYEQYF. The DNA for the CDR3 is TGTGCCAGTAGTATTAATCTGGGACAGGGATACGAGCAGTACTTC.

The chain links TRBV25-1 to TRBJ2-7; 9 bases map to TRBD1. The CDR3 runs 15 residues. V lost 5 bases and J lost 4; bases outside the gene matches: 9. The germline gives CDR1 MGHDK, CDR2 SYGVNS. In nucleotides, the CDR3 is TGTGCCAGCAGTTTGACGGGGACAGGGAGATACGAGCAGTACTTC. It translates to CASSLTGTGRYEQYF.

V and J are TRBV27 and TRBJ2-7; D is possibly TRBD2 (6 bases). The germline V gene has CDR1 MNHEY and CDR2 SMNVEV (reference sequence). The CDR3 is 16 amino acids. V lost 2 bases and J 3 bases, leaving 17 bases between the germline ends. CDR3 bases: TGTGCCAGCAGTTTACGGGACGGGTGGGGACTCTACGAGCAGTACTTC. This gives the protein CASSLRDGWGLYEQYF.

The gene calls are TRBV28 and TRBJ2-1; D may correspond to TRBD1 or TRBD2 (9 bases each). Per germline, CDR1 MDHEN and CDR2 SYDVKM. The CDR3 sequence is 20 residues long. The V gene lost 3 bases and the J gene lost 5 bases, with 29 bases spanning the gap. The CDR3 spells CASSFVFGQGLAGRNNEQFF. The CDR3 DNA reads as TGTGCCAGCAGTTTTGTCTTTGGACAGGGGCTAGCGGGGAGGAACAATGAGCAGTTCTTC.

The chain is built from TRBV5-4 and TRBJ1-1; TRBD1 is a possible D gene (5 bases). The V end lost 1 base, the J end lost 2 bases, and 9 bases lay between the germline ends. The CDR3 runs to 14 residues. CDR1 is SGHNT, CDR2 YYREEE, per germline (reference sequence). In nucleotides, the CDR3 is TGTGCCAGCAGCTTGTGGCAGGGCAACACTGAAGCTTTCTTT. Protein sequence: CASSLWQGNTEAFF.

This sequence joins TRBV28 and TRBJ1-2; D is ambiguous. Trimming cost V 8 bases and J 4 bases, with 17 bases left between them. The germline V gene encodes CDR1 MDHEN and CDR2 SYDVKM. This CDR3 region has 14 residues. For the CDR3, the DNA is TGTGCCAGCTCAACCGGAGGGAACGGCTATGGCTACACCTTC. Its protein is CASSTGGNGYGYTF.

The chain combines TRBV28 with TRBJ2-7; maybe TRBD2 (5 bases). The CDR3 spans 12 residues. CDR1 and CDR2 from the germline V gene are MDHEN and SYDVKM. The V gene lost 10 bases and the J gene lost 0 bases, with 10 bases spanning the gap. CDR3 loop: CATRGSSYEQYF. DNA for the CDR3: TGTGCCACTCGGGGAAGCTCCTACGAGCAGTACTTC.

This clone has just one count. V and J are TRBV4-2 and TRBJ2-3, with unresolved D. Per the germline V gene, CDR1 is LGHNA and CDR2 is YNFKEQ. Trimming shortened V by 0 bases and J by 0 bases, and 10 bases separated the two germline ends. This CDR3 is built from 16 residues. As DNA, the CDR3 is TGTGCCAGCAGCCAAGATCTTGGCCATAGCACAGATACGCAGTATTTT. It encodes CASSQDLGHSTDTQYF.